A selection of T cell receptor beta chains follows, all from one sample in a study of T-cell memory formation after mild COVID-19. TCRdb fed the 5' RACE reads into MiXCR, producing one record per CDR3 protein. This sample has roughly 260,000 distinct CDR3 sequences, with roughly 15% found just once. Sequencing used PBMCs or a T cell subset sorted from them (not recorded which). The receptors originated from a man aged 18 to 35 who had mild COVID-19 (a few samples of this study predate the infection). Cell type and time point are not known. The CDR3 runs from the conserved cysteine through the conserved F or W. A D gene is named only where the DNA matches it firmly. Size tells how often a clone was seen (once, few, many) or the class of an expanded clone, and some rows leave it out.

15,NA,NA,TRBV4-3,TRBJ1-5,CASSRTYRETQPQHF,TGCGCCAGCAGCCGGACGTACAGGGAAACGCAGCCCCAGCATTTT
13,NA,few,TRBV12-3/TRBV12-4,TRBJ1-5,CASSLTSDQPQHF,TGTGCCAGCAGTTTGACGTCTGATCAGCCCCAGCATTTT
13,NA,NA,TRBV2,TRBJ2-2,CASSPTGTGELFF,TGTGCCAGCAGTCCAACAGGGACCGGGGAGCTGTTTTTT
14,NA,NA,TRBV18,TRBJ1-6,CASSPTQDNSPLHF,TGTGCCAGCTCACCCACCCAGGATAATTCACCCCTCCACTTT
15,NA,NA,TRBV7-9,TRBJ1-2,CASSLAGNGFYGYTF,TGTGCCAGCAGCTTAGCGGGCAACGGTTTTTATGGCTACACCTTC
13,TRBD1,many,TRBV7-2,TRBJ1-3,CASSFGTGGTIYF,TGTGCCAGCAGCTTTGGGACAGGGGGGACCATATATTTT
15,TRBD1,NA,TRBV6-5,TRBJ1-2,CASSYRGRSNYGYTF,TGTGCCAGCAGTTACAGGGGGCGCAGCAACTATGGCTACACCTTC
13,NA,NA,TRBV12-3/TRBV12-4,TRBJ1-1,CASSFWENTEAFF,TGTGCCAGCAGTTTTTGGGAGAACACTGAAGCTTTCTTT
12,NA,NA,TRBV10-3,TRBJ2-1,CAISGTEGEQFF,TGTGCCATCAGTGGAACGGAGGGGGAGCAGTTCTTC
14,TRBD2,NA,TRBV7-2,TRBJ2-3,CASSFSGGWDTQYF,TGTGCCAGCAGCTTTAGCGGGGGGTGGGATACGCAGTATTTT
15,NA,few,TRBV9,TRBJ1-4,CASSVGGTPGEKLFF,TGTGCCAGCAGCGTGGGGGGGACCCCCGGGGAAAAACTGTTTTTT
16,TRBD1,few,TRBV4-3,TRBJ2-3,CASSQDRDREPDTQYF,TGCGCCAGCAGCCAAGATCGGGACAGGGAGCCCGATACGCAGTATTTT
11,NA,NA,TRBV20-1,TRBJ2-3,CSAPSAGTQYF,TGCAGTGCCCCGTCTGCGGGTACGCAGTATTTT
18,NA,NA,TRBV4-1,TRBJ2-1,CASSFGGLKGQLGNEQFF,TGCGCCAGCAGCTTTGGGGGGCTTAAAGGGCAGTTGGGCAATGAGCAGTTCTTC
13,TRBD1,NA,TRBV6-1,TRBJ1-2,CASSATGVDGYTF,TGTGCCAGCAGTGCCACAGGGGTAGATGGCTACACCTTC
14,NA,NA,TRBV3-1,TRBJ2-7,CASSQHLTRAEQYF,TGTGCCAGCAGCCAACATCTTACCAGGGCCGAGCAGTACTTC
14,NA,NA,TRBV11-2,TRBJ1-2,CASSLDTGTHGYTF,TGTGCCAGCAGCTTAGATACAGGGACCCATGGCTACACCTTC
14,NA,NA,TRBV5-4,TRBJ2-2,CASSRAVGAGELFF,TGTGCCAGCAGCCGGGCCGTGGGGGCCGGGGAGCTGTTTTTT
12,NA,NA,TRBV5-1,TRBJ2-1,CASSYSYNEQFF,TGCGCCAGCAGCTACAGTTACAATGAGCAGTTCTTC
12,NA,NA,TRBV7-8,TRBJ2-5,CASTGNGETQYF,TGTGCCAGCACAGGGAACGGAGAGACCCAGTACTTC
17,NA,NA,TRBV5-4,TRBJ2-2,CASSLVGGGGLTGELFF,TGTGCCAGCAGCTTGGTCGGAGGGGGCGGACTCACCGGGGAGCTGTTTTTT
14,NA,NA,TRBV7-2,TRBJ2-7,CASSQGRAWTEQYF,TGTGCCAGCAGCCAAGGACGGGCATGGACCGAGCAGTACTTC
13,NA,few,TRBV4-2,TRBJ2-1,CASSQVEGAEQFF,TGTGCCAGCAGCCAAGTCGAAGGGGCTGAGCAGTTCTTC
14,NA,few,TRBV12-3/TRBV12-4,TRBJ1-5,CASSFLTDNQPQHF,TGTGCCAGCAGTTTCCTCACAGACAATCAGCCCCAGCATTTT
16,NA,NA,TRBV12-3/TRBV12-4,TRBJ1-5,CASSRDHSTLNQPQHF,TGTGCCAGCAGCCGGGACCATTCTACGCTCAATCAGCCCCAGCATTTT
15,NA,few,TRBV7-2,TRBJ1-1,CASSHRQAGNTEAFF,TGTGCCAGCAGCCACAGACAGGCAGGGAACACTGAAGCTTTCTTT
15,NA,few,TRBV5-5,TRBJ2-1,CASSLGRTGPHEQFF,TGTGCCAGCAGCTTGGGTCGTACGGGGCCCCATGAGCAGTTCTTC
13,NA,many,TRBV28,TRBJ2-5,CASSLPGQETQYF,TGTGCCAGCAGTTTACCGGGGCAAGAGACCCAGTACTTC
14,NA,few,TRBV20-1,TRBJ1-2,CSARGRGRDYGYTF,TGCAGTGCTAGAGGAAGGGGGAGGGACTATGGCTACACCTTC
12,NA,few,TRBV24-1,TRBJ1-5,CATSQGNQPQHF,TGTGCCACCAGTCAGGGTAATCAGCCCCAGCATTTT
13,NA,many,TRBV7-3,TRBJ2-5,CASSLRREETQYF,TGTGCCAGCAGCTTACGGCGGGAAGAGACCCAGTACTTC
13,TRBD1,few,TRBV18,TRBJ2-4,CASHTGGATIQYF,TGTGCCAGCCACACAGGGGGCGCAACCATTCAGTACTTC
14,NA,NA,TRBV7-2,TRBJ2-2,CASSAHGTAGELFF,TGTGCCAGCAGCGCGCACGGGACGGCCGGGGAGCTGTTTTTT
14,NA,few,TRBV7-2,TRBJ1-1,CASSLVRGDTEAFF,TGTGCCAGCAGCTTAGTCCGTGGCGACACTGAAGCTTTCTTT
13,NA,few,TRBV28,TRBJ1-2,CASRTGTNYGYTF,TGTGCCAGCAGAACCGGGACAAACTATGGCTACACCTTC
16,NA,few,TRBV18,TRBJ2-5,CASSPRASRWEETQYF,TGTGCCAGCTCACCACGGGCTAGTCGGTGGGAAGAGACCCAGTACTTC
15,TRBD1,few,TRBV11-2,TRBJ1-2,CASSLIRDRVRGYTF,TGTGCCAGCAGCTTAATCCGAGACAGGGTACGAGGCTACACCTTC
15,NA,once,TRBV7-2,TRBJ2-7,CASSTRTATPGEQYF,TGTGCCAGCAGCACCCGGACAGCTACCCCAGGCGAGCAGTACTTC
14,TRBD2,NA,TRBV5-1,TRBJ2-7,CASSWAGEPYEQYF,TGCGCCAGCAGCTGGGCGGGGGAGCCCTACGAGCAGTACTTC
14,NA,few,TRBV5-1,TRBJ2-5,CASSGLPLGETQYF,TGCGCCAGCAGCGGTCTCCCCCTAGGGGAGACCCAGTACTTC
15,TRBD1,NA,TRBV7-2,TRBJ2-7,CASSTRGGEHYEQYF,TGTGCCAGCAGCACCAGAGGGGGCGAACACTACGAGCAGTACTTC
16,TRBD2,NA,TRBV20-1,TRBJ2-5,CSARRPGLAGQETQYF,TGCAGTGCTAGGAGGCCGGGACTAGCGGGGCAAGAGACCCAGTACTTC
14,NA,few,TRBV30,TRBJ2-1,CASPGRSSYNEQFF,TGTGCCTCCCCGGGGCGGAGCTCCTACAATGAGCAGTTCTTC
15,NA,few,TRBV4-1,TRBJ2-7,CASSQGSVSSYEQYF,TGCGCCAGCAGCCAAGGTTCCGTTTCTTCCTACGAGCAGTACTTC
13,TRBD1,few,TRBV20-1,TRBJ2-3,CSAYTGETDTQYF,TGCAGTGCTTATACAGGGGAAACAGATACGCAGTATTTT
13,NA,few,TRBV6-5,TRBJ1-2,CASSPDRMSGYTF,TGTGCCAGCAGTCCCGACAGGATGAGTGGCTACACCTTC
14,TRBD1,few,TRBV20-1,TRBJ2-5,CSARGSGGMKTQYF,TGCAGTGCTAGAGGTTCAGGGGGTATGAAGACCCAGTACTTC
14,NA,few,TRBV10-3,TRBJ1-2,CASDTGEANYGYTF,TGTGCCAGCGATACAGGTGAAGCTAACTATGGCTACACCTTC
14,NA,NA,TRBV20-1,TRBJ2-5,CSAGRPGVQETQYF,TGCAGTGCTGGAAGACCCGGGGTACAAGAGACCCAGTACTTC
15,NA,NA,TRBV6-5,TRBJ2-3,CASSYSQGSTDTQYF,TGTGCCAGCAGTTACTCACAGGGTAGCACAGATACGCAGTATTTT